The 24 T cell receptor beta chains in this list originate from one sample, sequenced in a study of cytomegalovirus exposure and HLA in healthy donors. The table came from immunoSEQ multiplex PCR; TCRdb's copy has only in-frame clones and leaves some out. The sample includes 150,000 to 200,000 clones, under 90% of them seen just once. Sequenced material: PBMCs. These receptors originate from a man between 18 and 35 years old in good health and CMV-seropositive.

CDR3 amino acids: CASSFDRGWQYF. The CDR3 DNA reads TGCGCCAGCAGCTTTGACAGGGGATGGCAGTACTTC. V usage is TRBV5-1 and J usage is TRBJ2-7; 8 nucleotides line up with TRBD1. The V and J ends lost 2 bases and 9 bases, in that order; junction bases with no gene match: 4. The CDR3 loop spans 12 amino acids. Germline values: CDR1 SGHRS, CDR2 YFSETQ. Full variable domain (rest looked up from reference TRBV5-1 and TRBJ2-7): KAGVTQTPRYLIKTRGQQVTLSCSPISGHRSVSWYQQTPGQGLQFLFEYFSETQRNKGNFPGRFSGRQFSNSRSEMNVSTLELGDSALYLCASSFDRGWQYFGPGTRLTVT.

The chain couples TRBV19 to TRBJ2-7, with TRBD2 matching over 12 bases. The germline V gene encodes CDR1 LNHDA and CDR2 SQIVND (reference sequence). V lost 3 bases, J lost 6 bases, and 0 bases stayed unmatched. The CDR3 sequence is 13 residues long. CDR3 amino acids: CASSMGLAGEQYF. For the CDR3, the DNA is TGTGCCAGTAGTATGGGACTAGCGGGCGAGCAGTACTTC.

The chain employs TRBV7-3 and TRBJ2-3, with TRBD2 matching 11 bases. Per the germline V gene, CDR1 is SGHTA and CDR2 is FQGTGA. With V trimmed by 5 bases and J by 5 bases, 6 bases remained unmatched. The CDR3 is 15 residues long. CDR3 loop: CASSPTSGRQDTQYF. The CDR3 DNA follows: TGTGCCAGCAGCCCAACTAGCGGGAGACAAGATACGCAGTATTTT.

The chain couples TRBV7-9 to TRBJ2-3; 13 bases match TRBD2. The germline V gene has CDR1 SEHNR and CDR2 FQNEAQ (reference sequence). CDR3 length: 16 residues. V shed 6 bases, J shed 5 bases, and the junction held 8 bases outside the gene matches. The CDR3 nucleotides are TGTGCCAGCAGGACCCAACTAGCGGGAGGGAGAGATACGCAGTATTTT. Translating gives CASRTQLAGGRDTQYF.

The DNA of the CDR3 is TGTGCCAGCAGCTTGGGGGTACAGGGAAACATTCAGTACTTC. This codes for CASSLGVQGNIQYF. The chain joins TRBV5-6 to TRBJ2-4; TRBD1 might be the D (6 bases). Looked up from germline, CDR1 is SGHDT and CDR2 is YYEEEE. Trimming left V 0 bases short and J 6 bases short, with 10 bases between. The CDR3 spans 14 residues. The variable domain in full, with the rest retrieved from reference TRBV5-6 and TRBJ2-4, is DAGVTQSPTHLIKTRGQQVTLRCSPKSGHDTVSWYQQALGQGPQFIFQYYEEEERQRGNFPDRFSGHQFPNYSSELNVNALLLGDSALYLCASSLGVQGNIQYFGAGTRLSVL.

The chain uses TRBV7-9 and TRBJ1-1, with D hard to call. This CDR3 region has 13 residues. Germline V lookup: CDR1 SEHNR, CDR2 FQNEAQ (reference sequence). With 1 base removed from V and 8 bases from J, the gap between germline ends came to 11 bases. For the CDR3, the DNA is TGTGCCAGCAGCTTAGGTCAGGAAACGGAAGCTTTCTTT. Residues: CASSLGQETEAFF.

This sequence joins TRBV5-4 and TRBJ2-7; 12 bases align to TRBD1. CDR1 and CDR2 from the germline V gene are SGHNT and YYREEE (reference sequence). Trimming took 0 bases from V and 4 from J; bases not matched to a gene: 5. This CDR3 region has 16 residues. CDR3 region: CASSLAGTGGRYEQYF. The CDR3 region has the DNA TGTGCCAGCAGCTTGGCCGGGACAGGGGGCAGGTACGAGCAGTACTTC. Full variable domain (missing parts from reference TRBV5-4 and TRBJ2-7): ETGVTQSPTHLIKTRGQQVTLRCSSQSGHNTVSWYQQALGQGPQFIFQYYREEENGRGNFPPRFSGLQFPNYSSELNVNALELDDSALYLCASSLAGTGGRYEQYFGPGTRLTVT.

This chain connects TRBV15 to TRBJ2-1; perhaps TRBD1 as D (6 bases). Germline loops: CDR1 LNHNV, CDR2 YYDKDF (reference sequence). Between the trimmed V and J ends, which lost 5 bases and 4 bases, there was a span of 12 bases. The CDR3 is 14 residues long. The CDR3 is CATSGRTGYNEQFF. For the CDR3, the DNA is TGTGCCACCAGCGGACGAACAGGGTACAATGAGCAGTTCTTC.

The rearrangement uses TRBV28 and TRBJ2-7; 7 bases are shared with TRBD1. With 4 bases clipped from V and 0 bases from J, the junction kept 6 bases outside the gene matches. CDR3 size: 15 residues. Per the germline V gene, CDR1 is MDHEN and CDR2 is SYDVKM. The CDR3 spells CASSSEGTDSYEQYF. The DNA for the CDR3 is TGTGCCAGCAGTTCAGAGGGGACAGACTCCTACGAGCAGTACTTC.

V gene TRBV5-1 combines with J gene TRBJ1-2; no firm D call. The CDR3 spans 17 residues. In germline, CDR1 is SGHRS, CDR2 YFSETQ. Trimming removed 0 bases at V and 4 bases at J, with 19 bases between. In DNA form, the CDR3 reads TGCGCCAGCAGCTTGGCCGTAGGCCCCGACGGGATCTATGGCTACACCTTC. Amino acid sequence: CASSLAVGPDGIYGYTF. The variable domain in full, completed from reference TRBV5-1 and TRBJ1-2, reads KAGVTQTPRYLIKTRGQQVTLSCSPISGHRSVSWYQQTPGQGLQFLFEYFSETQRNKGNFPGRFSGRQFSNSRSEMNVSTLELGDSALYLCASSLAVGPDGIYGYTFGSGTRLTVV.

This clone has a single count. V usage is TRBV20-1 and J usage is TRBJ2-7; no firm D call. Looked up from germline, CDR1 is DFQATT and CDR2 is SNEGSKA (reference sequence). The V and J ends lost 5 bases and 3 bases respectively, with 8 bases between them. This CDR3 region has 11 residues. The DNA of the CDR3 is TGCAGTGCTCCAACTCGCTACGAGCAGTACTTC. It is translated as CSAPTRYEQYF.

The chain couples TRBV6-6 to TRBJ2-7; D remains ambiguous. V lost 0 bases to trimming and J lost 5 bases, with 5 bases between them. Germline-derived CDR1 and CDR2 are MNHNY and SVGAGI (reference sequence). The CDR3 runs to 12 residues. CDR3 in amino acids: CASSYSSNEQYF. CDR3 DNA sequence: TGTGCCAGCAGTTACTCGAGCAACGAGCAGTACTTC.

The V call is TRBV7-9, the J call TRBJ2-7, with TRBD2 matching 10 bases. CDR3 size: 16 residues. Trimming cost V 5 bases and J 3 bases; bases outside gene matches: 10. Germline-derived CDR1 and CDR2 are SEHNR and FQNEAQ (reference sequence). The CDR3 loop reads CASSPATSGLLYEQYF. The CDR3, as DNA: TGTGCCAGCAGCCCCGCGACTAGCGGGCTCCTCTACGAGCAGTACTTC.

The DNA of the CDR3 is TGTGCCAGCAGCCAACTAGGGGACTCATACGAGCAGTACTTC. This codes for CASSQLGDSYEQYF. The V gene is TRBV14, the J gene TRBJ2-7; tentatively, D is TRBD2 (6 bases). V shed 2 bases and J shed 4 bases, with 12 bases lying between them. The CDR3 totals 14 residues. The germline gives CDR1 SGHDN, CDR2 FVKESK.

CDR3 protein: CASSPRGQTTEQFF. The CDR3 DNA reads as TGTGCCAGCAGCCCCCGCGGGCAGACGACTGAGCAGTTCTTC. The chain joins TRBV7-9 to TRBJ2-1; perhaps TRBD2 as D (5 bases). V lost 5 bases and J lost 9, with 17 bases in between. The CDR3 has 14 amino acids. Per germline, CDR1 SEHNR and CDR2 FQNEAQ (reference sequence).

This clone was detected once. The V call is TRBV19, the J call TRBJ1-1; D is unclear. V was clipped by 6 bases and J by 1 base, with 6 bases between them. The germline V gene has CDR1 LNHDA and CDR2 SQIVND (reference sequence). The CDR3 is 12 amino acids. The CDR3: CASRAGNTEAFF. The CDR3 DNA reads TGTGCCAGTAGAGCAGGGAACACTGAAGCTTTCTTT.

The rearrangement joins TRBV30 to TRBJ2-7; TRBD1 matches at 11 bases. Germline V gene data show CDR1 as GTSNPN and CDR2 as SVGIG (reference sequence). This CDR3 region has 16 residues. V lost 1 base to trimming and J lost 4 bases; unmatched junction nucleotides: 9. The CDR3 DNA is TGTGCCTGGAGTGCCCCCTGGACAGGGGGCGATTACGAGCAGTACTTC. This sequence encodes CAWSAPWTGGDYEQYF.

The chain carries TRBV29-1 and TRBJ2-7; D unresolved. The CDR3 totals 13 residues. Trimming cost V 6 bases and J 0 bases, with 12 bases left between them. CDR1 and CDR2 (germline): SQVTM, ANQGSEA. Here the CDR3 reads CSVRGVSSYEQYF. Written as DNA, the CDR3 is TGCAGCGTCCGCGGTGTTAGCTCCTACGAGCAGTACTTC.

The chain links TRBV7-3 to TRBJ2-1; 8 bases fit TRBD2. The CDR3 is 16 residues long. V shed 5 bases, J shed 2 bases, and the junction held 8 bases outside the gene matches. The germline V gene encodes CDR1 SGHTA and CDR2 FQGTGA. Written as DNA, the CDR3 is TGTGCCAGCAGCCTGAGCGGGAGAAGGACCTACAATGAGCAGTTCTTC. Amino acid sequence: CASSLSGRRTYNEQFF.

V is TRBV5-1 and J is TRBJ2-5; possibly TRBD2 for D (6 bases). V lost 0 bases to trimming and J lost 3 bases, with 12 bases between them. This CDR3 region has 15 residues. Per germline, CDR1 SGHRS and CDR2 YFSETQ. The CDR3 loop reads CASSLGPSGEETQYF. CDR3 in DNA: TGCGCCAGCAGCTTGGGCCCGTCGGGAGAAGAGACCCAGTACTTC.

V gene TRBV9 combines with J gene TRBJ2-3; D unresolved. This CDR3 is built from 15 residues. Germline V gene data show CDR1 as SGDLS and CDR2 as YYNGEE. Trimming took 4 bases from V and 0 from J, leaving 12 bases between them. The CDR3 loop reads CASSRGASSTDTQYF. CDR3 nucleotides: TGTGCCAGCAGCCGAGGCGCCTCTAGCACAGATACGCAGTATTTT.

This clone showed up just a few times. The chain carries TRBV19 and TRBJ2-3, with a weak D call TRBD2 (5 bases). Germline CDR1 reads LNHDA; CDR2 reads SQIVND (reference sequence). The CDR3 spans 14 residues. Trimming took off 7 bases at V and 9 bases at J, with 20 bases between the two ends. CDR3 sequence reads: CASTRTHPPGTQYF. The CDR3 nucleotides read TGTGCCAGTACCAGGACTCATCCCCCAGGAACGCAGTATTTT. Full variable domain (remainder filled in from reference TRBV19 and TRBJ2-3): DGGITQSPKYLFRKEGQNVTLSCEQNLNHDAMYWYRQDPGQGLRLIYYSQIVNDFQKGDIAEGYSVSREKKESFPLTVTSAQKNPTAFYLCASTRTHPPGTQYFGPGTRLTVL.

V and J are TRBV6-1 and TRBJ1-1, with D perhaps TRBD1 (5 bases). V dropped 3 bases and J dropped 3 bases, with 11 bases sitting between them. There are 14 residues in the CDR3. The germline V gene has CDR1 MNHNS and CDR2 SASEGT. CDR3 protein: CASSERGRDTEAFF. CDR3 bases: TGTGCCAGCAGTGAGCGGGGACGAGACACTGAAGCTTTCTTT.

The CDR3 DNA reads as TGTGCCATCAGTGATGCGGGAGGGCAGCAAGAGACCCAGTACTTC. It codes for CAISDAGGQQETQYF. J is TRBJ2-5 and V is TRBV10-3; 9 bases line up with TRBD2. Germline CDR1 ENHRY, CDR2 SYGVKD. The length of the CDR3 is 15 residues. The V gene end was trimmed by 3 bases and the J gene end by 2 bases; junction bases not matched to a gene: 4.